Detailed here is one T cell receptor beta chain. Its antigen is undetermined. This specimen belongs to a study of early stage breast cancer tumors. Turning to the study itself: ER+/PR+/HER2- status applied to about 70% of the 16 invasive breast tumors. Around 10-fold was the mean read coverage per sample. Study findings and constraints: Blood repertoires resembled normal breast more than tumor.

The method was immunoSEQ multiplex PCR; TCRdb's version includes in-frame clones alone and lacks a portion of them. The sample lists around 31,000 clones, more than 65% occurring once. About 20-55 mg of tumor tissue was diced per sample. V shed 7 bases and J shed 6 bases, with 18 bases lying between them. Per germline, CDR1 SQVTM and CDR2 ANQGSEA. CDR3 length: 13 amino acids. The receptor comes from a person aged 25-39 years with breast cancer. The chain recombines TRBV29-1 with TRBJ1-2; maybe TRBD1 (6 bases). Material: breast tumor tissue. DNA of the CDR3: TGCAGCGGTATGAAACAGGGTTCCGATGGCTACACCTTC. It encodes CSGMKQGSDGYTF.